These 3 T cell receptor beta chains were sequenced from one sample in a study of technical replicates of blood from a few donors. TCRdb keeps only in-frame clones here, not all; method: immunoSEQ multiplex PCR. The sample contains tens of thousands of clones, approximately 93% of which appear only once. The sample taken for sequencing was T cells isolated from PBMCs. The receptors originated from a human donor in good health.

This chain connects TRBV6-5 to TRBJ2-7; perhaps TRBD1 as D (5 bases). Germline-derived CDR1 and CDR2 are MNHEY and SVGAGI. The CDR3 consists of 15 residues. The V gene lost 6 bases and the J gene lost 0 bases, with 15 bases spanning the gap. The CDR3, as DNA: TGTGCCAGCAGACACCAGGGCTCTAGCTCCTACGAGCAGTACTTC. Translating it yields CASRHQGSSSYEQYF.

Here the CDR3 DNA reads TGTGCCAGCAGCGTCCCGCGGGACTCTGGGGCCAACGTCCTGACTTTC. Translating gives CASSVPRDSGANVLTF. This chain joins TRBV2 and TRBJ2-6, with a possible D match to TRBD2 (6 bases). V shed 6 bases and J shed 0 bases, with 12 bases lying between them. This CDR3 has 16 amino acids. Germline loops: CDR1 SNHLY, CDR2 FYNNEI.

The chain uses TRBV13 and TRBJ1-2; 7 positions agree with TRBD1. This CDR3 has 15 residues. J lost 4 bases, V lost 0 bases, and 5 bases had no gene match. Germline-derived CDR1 and CDR2 are PRHDT and FYEKMQ (reference sequence). CDR3 sequence (DNA): TGTGCCAGCAGCTTAGGACCTGAGGGGGCCTATGGCTACACCTTC. Translation: CASSLGPEGAYGYTF. The full variable domain, rest sourced from reference TRBV13 and TRBJ1-2, is AAGVIQSPRHLIKEKRETATLKCYPIPRHDTVYWYQQGPGQDPQFLISFYEKMQSDKGSIPDRFSAQQFSDYHSELNMSSLELGDSALYFCASSLGPEGAYGYTFGSGTRLTVV.